These 30 T cell receptor beta chains were all obtained from the same sample, sequenced in a study of cytomegalovirus exposure and HLA in healthy donors. A multiplex PCR was run with 60 Vbeta primers and 13 Jbeta primers. Method: immunoSEQ multiplex PCR; TCRdb's copy keeps in-frame clones and lacks some. The data hold 100,000 to 150,000 clones, with roughly three quarters observed a single time. Sample: PBMCs. These receptors were collected from a man aged 25-40 years in good health and CMV-seropositive.

The chain combines TRBV28 with TRBJ2-1; TRBD2 matches 7 bases. Germline CDR1 reads MDHEN; CDR2 reads SYDVKM. The CDR3 contains 13 residues. V was clipped by 2 bases and J by 7 bases; unmatched bases: 2. As DNA, the CDR3 is TGTGCCAGCAGTTTAGGGGGGGGGAATGAGCAGTTCTTC. Translation: CASSLGGGNEQFF. The whole variable domain, remainder taken from reference TRBV28 and TRBJ2-1, is DVKVTQSSRYLVKRTGEKVFLECVQDMDHENMFWYRQDPGLGLRLIYFSYDVKMKEKGDIPEGYSVSREKKERFSLILESASTNQTSMYLCASSLGGGNEQFFGPGTRLTVL.

This rearrangement joins TRBV19 to TRBJ1-2; 10 bases are a match to TRBD1. V trimming: 4 bases; J trimming: 0 bases; junction bases outside the gene matches: 8. The germline gives CDR1 LNHDA, CDR2 SQIVND (reference sequence). This CDR3 is built from 17 residues. In nucleotides, the CDR3 is TGTGCCAGTAGTAGGTACGGGACAGGGGCTACTAACTATGGCTACACCTTC. Encoded protein: CASSRYGTGATNYGYTF.

The chain employs TRBV5-1 and TRBJ2-1; 10 bases fit TRBD2. V gave up 3 bases and J gave up 6 bases; unmatched junction bases: 6. Germline assignment: CDR1 SGHRS and CDR2 YFSETQ. CDR3 length: 15 residues. The CDR3 coding sequence is TGCGCCAGCAGCTGGGGGGCTAGCGGGAGCAATGAGCAGTTCTTC. Translation: CASSWGASGSNEQFF.

The chain combines TRBV6-5 with TRBJ2-1; TRBD2 matches 11 bases. Germline assignment: CDR1 MNHEY and CDR2 SVGAGI. The CDR3 is 15 amino acids. V gave up 5 bases and J gave up 9 bases; unmatched junction bases: 9. In DNA, the CDR3 is TGTGCCAGCAGTCCTACTAGCGGGAGACCCGGTGAGCAGTTCTTC. It is translated as CASSPTSGRPGEQFF.

This chain's CDR3 is CASSLYREAFF. Written as DNA, the CDR3 is TGTGCCAGCAGTTTGTATAGAGAAGCTTTCTTT. V is TRBV28 and J is TRBJ1-1; D not certain. The ends were cut back, 3 bases at V and 8 bases at J, with 7 bases in the middle. The CDR3 spans 11 residues. The germline CDR1 and CDR2 sequences are MDHEN and SYDVKM.

The rearrangement joins TRBV19 to TRBJ1-2; D uncertain. This CDR3 region has 17 residues. The germline V gene has CDR1 LNHDA and CDR2 SQIVND (reference sequence). The V end lost 7 bases, the J end lost 8 bases, and 29 bases lay between the germline ends. CDR3 sequence reads: CASTTPGHRPPGWGYTF. The CDR3 DNA is TGTGCCAGTACCACCCCCGGCCACCGACCCCCGGGGTGGGGCTACACCTTC.

The rearrangement uses TRBV6-5 and TRBJ2-1, with 13 bases fitting TRBD2. Unmatched junction bases numbered 3, after V lost 6 bases and J lost 7 bases. From germline, CDR1 is MNHEY and CDR2 SVGAGI. The CDR3 has 14 amino acids. The CDR3 region is CASSRGLAGNEQFF. The CDR3 nucleotides read TGTGCCAGCAGCCGGGGACTAGCGGGGAATGAGCAGTTCTTC.

This chain joins TRBV2 and TRBJ1-1; D gene uncertain. Germline CDR1 reads SNHLY; CDR2 reads FYNNEI. Trimming shortened V by 5 bases and J by 8 bases, and 9 bases separated the two germline ends. The length of the CDR3 is 11 residues. CDR3 in DNA: TGTGCCAGCAGTTATGATCGGGAAGCTTTCTTT. Translation: CASSYDREAFF. Together with reference TRBV2 and TRBJ1-1, the CDR3 gives the full variable domain: EPEVTQTPSHQVTQMGQEVILRCVPISNHLYFYWYRQILGQKVEFLVSFYNNEISEKSEIFDDQFSVERPDGSNFTLKIRSTKLEDSAMYFCASSYDREAFFGQGTRLTVV.

The chain has TRBV7-2 and TRBJ2-7; TRBD2 aligns across 8 bases. Germline CDR1 is SGHTA and CDR2 is FQGNSA. CDR3 length equals 16 residues. V lost 1 base to trimming and J lost 5 bases; unmatched junction nucleotides: 10. The CDR3 region has the DNA TGTGCCAGCAGCTTAGTTGGAGCGGGAGCGTCAAACGAGCAGTACTTC. It specifies CASSLVGAGASNEQYF.

The chain is built from TRBV5-1 and TRBJ2-4, with D perhaps TRBD1 (5 bases). Trimming left V 5 bases short and J 4 bases short, with 13 bases between. Germline V CDR1 and CDR2: SGHRS, YFSETQ. The CDR3 is 14 residues long. The CDR3 DNA reads as TGCGCCAGCAGTTTGACAGCAGCAAAAAACATTCAGTACTTC. Translating it yields CASSLTAAKNIQYF. Full variable domain (remainder filled in from reference TRBV5-1 and TRBJ2-4): KAGVTQTPRYLIKTRGQQVTLSCSPISGHRSVSWYQQTPGQGLQFLFEYFSETQRNKGNFPGRFSGRQFSNSRSEMNVSTLELGDSALYLCASSLTAAKNIQYFGAGTRLSVL.

The chain carries TRBV2 and TRBJ2-7; TRBD1 agrees at 10 bases. The ends lost 5 bases at V and 3 bases at J; junction bases unmatched: 7. The CDR3 is 15 residues long. Germline V lookup: CDR1 SNHLY, CDR2 FYNNEI. CDR3 sequence: CASSRPGQGIYEQYF. As DNA, the CDR3 is TGTGCCAGCAGTAGACCGGGACAGGGGATCTACGAGCAGTACTTC.

The rearrangement uses TRBV7-2 and TRBJ2-3; D gene unclear. V lost 5 bases to trimming and J lost 4 bases, with 10 bases between them. This CDR3 region has 13 residues. Germline CDR1 is SGHTA and CDR2 is FQGNSA. The CDR3 sequence: CASSPHIADTQYF. CDR3 in DNA: TGTGCCAGCAGCCCGCACATCGCAGATACGCAGTATTTT.

This chain joins TRBV7-9 and TRBJ1-5; 11 nucleotides align to TRBD1. V was pared by 6 bases and J by 6 bases, with 4 bases of the junction left unmatched. This CDR3 has 14 amino acids. CDR1 SEHNR and CDR2 FQNEAQ come from the germline V gene (reference sequence). CDR3 bases: TGTGCCAGCAGTTACGGGACAGGGGGTCAGCCCCAGCATTTT. As protein: CASSYGTGGQPQHF.

V and J are TRBV27 and TRBJ2-3; a possible D gene is TRBD1 (8 bases). The germline V gene has CDR1 MNHEY and CDR2 SMNVEV (reference sequence). The V gene lost 5 bases and the J gene lost 2 bases, with 14 bases spanning the gap. The CDR3 is made up of 15 amino acids. The DNA of the CDR3 is TGTGCCAGCAGTCCGGACAGGGACTACACAGATACGCAGTATTTT. Translating it yields CASSPDRDYTDTQYF.

The rearrangement joins TRBV7-8 to TRBJ1-2; D possibly corresponds to TRBD1 (6 bases). With 4 bases removed from V and 4 bases from J, the gap between germline ends came to 10 bases. CDR3 length: 13 residues. CDR1 is SGHVS and CDR2 is FQNEAQ in the germline V gene. As DNA, the CDR3 is TGTGCCAGCAGCTCGACAGGCTTCTATGGCTACACCTTC. It translates to CASSSTGFYGYTF. Full variable domain (rest looked up from reference TRBV7-8 and TRBJ1-2): GAGVSQSPRYKVAKRGQDVALRCDPISGHVSLFWYQQALGQGPEFLTYFQNEAQLDKSGLPSDRFFAERPEGSVSTLKIQRTQQEDSAVYLCASSSTGFYGYTFGSGTRLTVV.

Only a few counts were recorded for this clone. The J gene is TRBJ2-6, the V gene TRBV5-1; possibly TRBD2 for D (6 bases). Germline V gene sequence: CDR1 SGHRS, CDR2 YFSETQ. Trimming pared 1 base from V and 0 bases from J, leaving 11 bases between. This CDR3 comprises 17 residues. CDR3 sequence reads: CASSLLLGGSGANVLTF. CDR3 bases: TGCGCCAGCAGCTTGCTTTTGGGGGGCTCTGGGGCCAACGTCCTGACTTTC.

The rearrangement joins TRBV29-1 to TRBJ2-4; 8 positions match TRBD1. V lost 1 base to trimming and J lost 1 base; unmatched junction nucleotides: 0. The CDR3 is made up of 14 amino acids. Germline-derived CDR1 and CDR2 are SQVTM and ANQGSEA. The CDR3 protein is CSVEGDRAKNIQYF. The DNA of the CDR3 is TGCAGCGTTGAAGGGGACAGGGCCAAAAACATTCAGTACTTC.

The chain is built from TRBV4-3 and TRBJ2-3; 7 bases fit TRBD1. The V gene end was trimmed by 2 bases and the J gene end by 6 bases; junction bases not matched to a gene: 17. Germline CDR1 reads LGHNA; CDR2 reads YSLEER. This CDR3 contains 18 residues. CDR3 sequence: CASSQQPLLGGSLDTQYF. The DNA of the CDR3 is TGCGCCAGCAGCCAACAACCCCTTTTAGGGGGCTCCCTGGATACGCAGTATTTT.

The V call is TRBV4-3, the J call TRBJ2-5; 10 bases match TRBD1. The J call is uncertain, as TRBJ2-7 better fits the DNA end. The CDR3 loop spans 15 amino acids. CDR1 and CDR2 from the germline V gene are LGHNA and YSLEER. CDR3 sequence reads: CASSQEWDRGHEQYF. CDR3 nucleotide sequence: TGCGCCAGCAGCCAAGAGTGGGACAGGGGTCACGAGCAGTACTTC.

The chain recombines TRBV2 with TRBJ2-7; the match to TRBD1 covers 7 bases. Germline trimming cut 8 bases from V and 3 bases from J; bases unmatched to any gene: 7. Germline CDR1 and CDR2: SNHLY and FYNNEI. CDR3 length equals 13 residues. The CDR3 sequence is CASSDRVSYEQYF. The CDR3 DNA sequence: TGTGCCAGCTCCGACAGGGTAAGCTACGAGCAGTACTTC.

The V gene is TRBV4-2, the J gene TRBJ2-2; the D is unclear. CDR1 and CDR2 from the germline V gene are LGHNA and YNFKEQ. The germline V and J ends were trimmed by 0 bases and 6 bases, with 14 bases remaining between them. This CDR3 is 16 amino acids long. The DNA of the CDR3 is TGTGCCAGCAGCCAAGATCTGGCCGCACCCCCCGGGGAGCTGTTTTTT. Its translation: CASSQDLAAPPGELFF.

V gene TRBV9 combines with J gene TRBJ2-3, with D perhaps TRBD2 (5 bases). The CDR3 has 16 residues. The V gene lost 4 bases and the J gene lost 2 bases, with 17 bases spanning the gap. CDR1 SGDLS and CDR2 YYNGEE come from the germline V gene. The CDR3 is CASSLQSGANTDTQYF. CDR3 DNA: TGTGCCAGCAGCCTTCAAAGCGGAGCAAACACAGATACGCAGTATTTT.

This clone was found once. The chain carries TRBV12-5 and TRBJ1-5; the match to TRBD1 covers 7 bases. This CDR3 has 14 residues. V shed 3 bases, J shed 4 bases, and the junction held 3 bases outside the gene matches. Looked up from germline, CDR1 is LGHNT and CDR2 is FRNRAP. CDR3 residues: CASGFSGGNQPQHF. The CDR3 DNA follows: TGTGCTAGTGGTTTTTCAGGGGGTAATCAGCCCCAGCATTTT.

The rearrangement uses TRBV27 and TRBJ2-3; D is ambiguous. The CDR3 has 11 residues. CDR1 is MNHEY, CDR2 SMNVEV, per germline (reference sequence). The germline V and J ends were trimmed by 7 bases and 6 bases, with 8 bases remaining between them. CDR3 in amino acids: CASTAADTQYF. The DNA of the CDR3 is TGTGCCAGCACCGCTGCGGATACGCAGTATTTT.

The J gene is TRBJ1-1, the V gene TRBV6-5, with D hard to call. V lost 4 bases and J lost 2, with 8 bases in between. CDR3 length: 13 amino acids. Germline V CDR1 and CDR2: MNHEY, SVGAGI. The CDR3 loop reads CASSSTENTEAFF. For the CDR3, the DNA is TGTGCCAGCAGTTCGACTGAAAACACTGAAGCTTTCTTT.

The rearrangement uses TRBV7-3 and TRBJ1-2, with TRBD1 matching over 11 bases. The trim removed 2 bases at V and 8 bases at J, leaving 4 bases unmatched. There are 14 residues in the CDR3. Germline V CDR1 and CDR2: SGHTA, FQGTGA. In DNA, the CDR3 is TGTGCCAGCAGCTTAGGGGACAGGGGGGACGGCTACACCTTC. Translation: CASSLGDRGDGYTF.

V is TRBV9 and J is TRBJ2-3; 13 bases are shared with TRBD2. The CDR3 sequence is 15 residues long. CDR1 and CDR2 from the germline V gene are SGDLS and YYNGEE. V trimming: 8 bases; J trimming: 6 bases; junction bases outside the gene matches: 9. The CDR3 here is CASFTSGRAGDTQYF. CDR3 sequence (DNA): TGTGCCAGTTTTACTAGCGGGAGGGCCGGGGATACGCAGTATTTT.

Details on this clone: In the same sample, other DNA sequences code for this CDR3. V gene TRBV6-5 combines with J gene TRBJ1-1; 9 nucleotides agree with TRBD1. Germline V gene sequence: CDR1 MNHEY, CDR2 SVGAGI. V gave up 0 bases and J gave up 0 bases; unmatched junction bases: 2. The CDR3 sequence is 16 residues long. CDR3 residues: CASSYSNRGLNTEAFF. The CDR3 DNA follows: TGTGCCAGCAGTTACTCGAACAGGGGGCTGAACACTGAAGCTTTCTTT.

This clone was seen only a few times. This chain joins TRBV4-2 and TRBJ2-1; 10 bases line up with TRBD2. Trimming took 6 bases from V and 8 from J; bases not matched to a gene: 16. Germline assignment: CDR1 LGHNA and CDR2 YNFKEQ. This CDR3 has 17 amino acids. The CDR3 bases are TGTGCCAGCAGACACTCAACCCGGGCTAGCGGGAGCTATGAGCAGTTCTTC. Translated: CASRHSTRASGSYEQFF.

The genes are TRBV7-2 and TRBJ2-7, with 7 positions matching TRBD2. Germline CDR1 and CDR2: SGHTA and FQGNSA. V shed 6 bases and J 2 bases; nucleotides not matched to a gene: 7. The CDR3 runs 14 residues. Written as DNA, the CDR3 is TGTGCCAGCAGTCCAGGACTAGGACCCTACGAGCAGTACTTC. Residues: CASSPGLGPYEQYF.